The sequence of this TCR beta chain was determined in a study of response to subunit inactivated influenza vaccine. This CDR3 region has 12 residues. Germline assignment: CDR1 DFQATT and CDR2 SNEGSKA (reference sequence). V lost 2 bases and J lost 6, with 9 bases in between. This clonotype was observed a handful of times. The antigen is unknown. Points from the study as a whole: The authors suggested that few new T cells are recruited per seasonal influenza vaccination.

One entry per CDR3 protein, called by TCRdb with MiXCR from the RT-PCR reads. The sample contains over 750,000 distinct CDR3 sequences, 21% of which appear only once. The chain has TRBV20-1 and TRBJ2-3; D may be TRBD1 (6 bases). This TCR was recovered from a man aged 45 to 65 who received an inactivated influenza vaccine. This specimen consisted of PBMCs from blood, obtained about 5 days after vaccination. This chain's CDR3 is CSARSQGDTQYF. CDR3 sequence (DNA): TGCAGTGCTAGATCCCAGGGGGATACGCAGTATTTT.